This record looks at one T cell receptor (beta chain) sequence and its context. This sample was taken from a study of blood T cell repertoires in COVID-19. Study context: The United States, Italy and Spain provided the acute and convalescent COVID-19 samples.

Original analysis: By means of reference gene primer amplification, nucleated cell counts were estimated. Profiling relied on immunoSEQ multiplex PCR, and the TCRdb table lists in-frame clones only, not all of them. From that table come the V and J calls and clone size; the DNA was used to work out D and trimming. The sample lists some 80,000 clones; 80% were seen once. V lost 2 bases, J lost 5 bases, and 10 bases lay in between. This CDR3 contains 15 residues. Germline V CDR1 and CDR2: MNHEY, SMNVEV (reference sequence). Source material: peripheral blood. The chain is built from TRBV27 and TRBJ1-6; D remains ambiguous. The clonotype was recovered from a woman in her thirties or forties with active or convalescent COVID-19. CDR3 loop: CASSLNSQNNSPLHF. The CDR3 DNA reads TGTGCCAGCAGTTTAAACAGCCAGAATAATTCACCCCTCCACTTT.